The 10 T cell receptor beta chains below come from one sample, sequenced in a study of blood T cell repertoires in COVID-19. Data came from immunoSEQ multiplex PCR; TCRdb stores just in-frame clones and leaves some out. The table has 110,000 to 150,000 clones, about 80% seen once. The sequenced sample was peripheral blood. Source of these receptors: a man between 70 and 80 years old who had recovered from COVID-19.

The chain combines TRBV5-4 with TRBJ2-1; 7 bases are a match to TRBD2. CDR3 length: 14 residues. The V and J ends lost 0 bases and 10 bases, in that order; junction bases with no gene match: 7. Looked up from germline, CDR1 is SGHNT and CDR2 is YYREEE (reference sequence). The DNA of the CDR3 is TGTGCCAGCAGCTTGGATCTAAAGGGAGGGGAGCAGTTCTTC. It specifies CASSLDLKGGEQFF.

As to this clone: The sample carries other DNA sequences with the same CDR3. The chain is built from TRBV7-2 and TRBJ2-2; 9 nucleotides line up with TRBD2. This CDR3 contains 15 residues. Germline assignment: CDR1 SGHTA and CDR2 FQGNSA. The V gene end was trimmed by 3 bases and the J gene end by 1 base; junction bases not matched to a gene: 0. The chain's CDR3 is CASSLTSGNTGELFF. In DNA, the CDR3 is TGTGCCAGCAGCTTGACTAGCGGGAACACCGGGGAGCTGTTTTTT. The whole variable domain, remainder taken from reference TRBV7-2 and TRBJ2-2, is GAGVSQSPSNKVTEKGKDVELRCDPISGHTALYWYRQSLGQGLEFLIYFQGNSAPDKSGLPSDRFSAERTGGSVSTLTIQRTQQEDSAVYLCASSLTSGNTGELFFGEGSRLTVL.

This clone showed up just a few times. The rearrangement joins TRBV7-9 to TRBJ2-3; D gene ambiguous. Trimming shortened V by 6 bases and J by 4 bases, and 8 bases separated the two germline ends. Germline V gene data show CDR1 as SEHNR and CDR2 as FQNEAQ (reference sequence). The CDR3 length is 12 residues. The DNA for the CDR3 is TGTGCCAGCAGTCTTACTTCAGATACGCAGTATTTT. Its protein product is CASSLTSDTQYF.

Comment on this clone: A read error may produce the germline difference seen at one junction end. The chain carries TRBV19 and TRBJ1-5, with 8 bases fitting TRBD1. The CDR3 is made up of 14 amino acids. Germline V gives CDR1 LNHDA, CDR2 SQIVND (reference sequence). In nucleotides, the CDR3 is TGTGCCAGTTCCACAGGGGGATATGGTCAGCTCCAGCATTTT. It yields the protein CASSTGGYGQLQHF.

V and J are TRBV30 and TRBJ2-4; 8 bases match TRBD2. The trim removed 0 bases at V and 6 bases at J, leaving 19 bases unmatched. The CDR3 extends over 19 amino acids. Germline CDR1 and CDR2: GTSNPN and SVGIG (reference sequence). The CDR3 DNA follows: TGTGCCTGGAGTGTTCAGTCCGGGGGCCGCGGGAGGTGGGGAAACATTCAGTACTTC. This codes for CAWSVQSGGRGRWGNIQYF.

This clone was picked up one time. The CDR3 nucleotides read TGTGCCAGCAGCTTGTCCAGCGCCTACGAGCAGTACTTC. This gives the protein CASSLSSAYEQYF. The V gene is TRBV5-6, the J gene TRBJ2-7; D gene ambiguous. The V end lost 1 base, the J end lost 2 bases, and 7 bases lay between the germline ends. This CDR3 region has 13 residues. Looked up from germline, CDR1 is SGHDT and CDR2 is YYEEEE. Complete variable domain (other parts from reference TRBV5-6 and TRBJ2-7): DAGVTQSPTHLIKTRGQQVTLRCSPKSGHDTVSWYQQALGQGPQFIFQYYEEEERQRGNFPDRFSGHQFPNYSSELNVNALLLGDSALYLCASSLSSAYEQYFGPGTRLTVT.

This clone came up a few times. V and J are TRBV7-9 and TRBJ2-3; TRBD2 matches 11 bases. This CDR3 region has 17 residues. Germline CDR1 and CDR2: SEHNR and FQNEAQ (reference sequence). V lost 5 bases and J lost 5; bases outside the gene matches: 12. In DNA form, the CDR3 reads TGTGCCAGCAGCCCCAGCCTACTAGCGGGAGTAGAAGATACGCAGTATTTT. Translation gives CASSPSLLAGVEDTQYF.

This chain links TRBV5-1 with TRBJ2-1; 7 nucleotides match TRBD2. The CDR3 length is 14 residues. From germline, CDR1 is SGHRS and CDR2 YFSETQ. V was pared by 3 bases and J by 4 bases, with 4 bases of the junction left unmatched. The CDR3 region has the DNA TGCGCCAGCAGCTGGGGAGGGGTGTACAATGAGCAGTTCTTC. This translates into CASSWGGVYNEQFF.

The gene calls are TRBV15 and TRBJ2-1; possibly TRBD2 for D (5 bases). This CDR3 has 17 amino acids. V lost 5 bases to trimming and J lost 1 base, with 18 bases between them. Germline CDR1 LNHNV, CDR2 YYDKDF (reference sequence). The CDR3 spells CATSLGLRARSYNEQFF. CDR3 sequence (DNA): TGTGCCACCAGCCTCGGGTTGAGGGCGAGGTCCTACAATGAGCAGTTCTTC.

The V gene is TRBV5-6, the J gene TRBJ1-2; 9 bases line up with TRBD1. This CDR3 spans 17 amino acids. V gave up 4 bases and J gave up 4 bases; unmatched junction bases: 14. Looked up from germline, CDR1 is SGHDT and CDR2 is YYEEEE. This CDR3 is CASSPGEWDRVAYGYTF. The CDR3, as DNA: TGTGCCAGCAGCCCCGGGGAGTGGGACAGGGTTGCCTATGGCTACACCTTC.